This T cell receptor (beta chain) was identified in a study of cytomegalovirus exposure and HLA in healthy donors. General study points: Reportedly, cytomegalovirus status was diagnosed with high sensitivity and specificity.

The CDR3 loop spans 14 amino acids. The germline gives CDR1 SGHAT, CDR2 FQNNGV. The V end was cut by 1 base, the J end by 7 bases, with 13 bases between. For this clone: Its specificity is unknown.

The repertoire was sequenced with immunoSEQ multiplex PCR; TCRdb's copy has only in-frame clones and lacks some. The sample yields fewer than 200,000 clones, around 87% seen once. The gene calls are TRBV11-2 and TRBJ1-1; D may be TRBD1 (5 bases). Sequencing used PBMCs. This receptor was obtained from a woman in her twenties or thirties in good health and CMV-seronegative. CDR3 coding DNA: TGTGCCAGCAGCTTAGTTGCCTGGGGGGTTGAAGCTTTCTTT. This encodes CASSLVAWGVEAFF.